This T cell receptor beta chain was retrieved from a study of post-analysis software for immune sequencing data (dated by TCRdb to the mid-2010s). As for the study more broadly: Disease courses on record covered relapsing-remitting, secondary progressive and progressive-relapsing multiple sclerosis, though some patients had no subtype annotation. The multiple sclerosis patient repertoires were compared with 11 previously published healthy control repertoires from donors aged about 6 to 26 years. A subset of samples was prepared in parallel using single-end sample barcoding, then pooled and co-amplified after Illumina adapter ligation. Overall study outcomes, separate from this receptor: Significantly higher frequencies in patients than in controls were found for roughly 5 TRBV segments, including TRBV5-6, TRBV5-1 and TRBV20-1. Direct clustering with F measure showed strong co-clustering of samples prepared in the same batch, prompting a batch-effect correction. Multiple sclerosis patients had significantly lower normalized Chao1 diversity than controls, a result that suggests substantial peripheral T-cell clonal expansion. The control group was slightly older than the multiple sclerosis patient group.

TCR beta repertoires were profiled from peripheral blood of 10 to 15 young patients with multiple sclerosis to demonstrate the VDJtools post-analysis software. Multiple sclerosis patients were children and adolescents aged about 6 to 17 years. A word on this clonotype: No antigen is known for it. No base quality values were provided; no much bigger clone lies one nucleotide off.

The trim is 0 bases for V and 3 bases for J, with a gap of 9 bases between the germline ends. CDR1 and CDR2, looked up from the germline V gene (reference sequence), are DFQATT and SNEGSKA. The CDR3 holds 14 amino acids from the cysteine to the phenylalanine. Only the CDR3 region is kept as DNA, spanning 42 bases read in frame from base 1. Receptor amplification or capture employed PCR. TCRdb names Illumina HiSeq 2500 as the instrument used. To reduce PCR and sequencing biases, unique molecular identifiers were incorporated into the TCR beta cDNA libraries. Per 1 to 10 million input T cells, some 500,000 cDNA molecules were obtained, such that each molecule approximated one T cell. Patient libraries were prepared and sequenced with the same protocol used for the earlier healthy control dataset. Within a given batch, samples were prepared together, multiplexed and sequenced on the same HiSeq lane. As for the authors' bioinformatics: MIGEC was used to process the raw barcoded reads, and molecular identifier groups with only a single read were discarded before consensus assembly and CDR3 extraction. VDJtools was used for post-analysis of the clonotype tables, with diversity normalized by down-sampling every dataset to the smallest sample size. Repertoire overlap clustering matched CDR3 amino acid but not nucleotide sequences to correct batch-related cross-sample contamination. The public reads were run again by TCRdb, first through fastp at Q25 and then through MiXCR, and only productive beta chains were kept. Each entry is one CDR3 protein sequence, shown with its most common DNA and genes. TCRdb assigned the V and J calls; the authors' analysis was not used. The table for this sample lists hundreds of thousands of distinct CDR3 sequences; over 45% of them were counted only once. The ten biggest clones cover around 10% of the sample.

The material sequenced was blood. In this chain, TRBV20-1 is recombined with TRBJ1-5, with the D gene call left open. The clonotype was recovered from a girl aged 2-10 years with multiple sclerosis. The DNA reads TGCAGTGCTAGAGAAAGCCAGTACAATCAGCCCCAGCATTTT. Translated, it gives CSARESQYNQPQHF.